These T cell receptor beta chains were read from a single sample in a study of radiotherapy plus CTLA-4 blockade in lung cancer. Produced via immunoSEQ multiplex PCR; TCRdb's table is partial and in-frame only. This table holds some 60,000 clones, 76% found once. The sample in question was peripheral blood, obtained from a patient treated with radiotherapy plus ipilimumab. The receptor set was obtained from a human donor with non-small cell lung cancer who had a complete response to radiotherapy plus ipilimumab. Both conserved end residues are part of each CDR3. The D gene is left open where the match is weak. The listing skips clone size in some rows; elsewhere it reads once, few, many or a size class.

d_call | clone_size | j_call | v_call | cdr3_nt | cdr3_aa
TRBD1 | - | TRBJ2-5 | TRBV28 | TGTGCCAGCAGTACACAGGGGGCGAAAGAGACCCAGTACTTC | CASSTQGAKETQYF
- | - | TRBJ1-6 | TRBV4-3 | TGCGCCAGCAGCCAAGACCAGAGACAGTTTTCACCCCTCCACTTT | CASSQDQRQFSPLHF
- | - | TRBJ1-2 | TRBV5-5 | TGTGCCAGCAGCTCCGATACAGGATATTACAGCTACACCTTC | CASSSDTGYYSYTF
TRBD2 | - | TRBJ2-3 | TRBV19 | TGTGCCAGTAGTGATAGCGGGAGGGGGACAGATACGCAGTATTTT | CASSDSGRGTDTQYF
TRBD1 | - | TRBJ2-2 | TRBV10-3 | TGTGCCATCAGAGGACACACAGGGGGCTTGGACACCGGGGAGCTGTTTTTT | CAIRGHTGGLDTGELFF
- | - | TRBJ1-3 | TRBV5-1 | TGCGCCAGCAGCAAGGACAGCAACTCTGGAAACACCATATATTTT | CASSKDSNSGNTIYF
TRBD1 | - | TRBJ2-5 | TRBV20-1 | TGCGGCAAGGACAGGGGTGAGACCCAGTACTTC | CGKDRGETQYF
- | few | TRBJ1-3 | TRBV5-4 | TGTGCCAGCAGCTTGGTGGGCCTCGGCACCATATATTTT | CASSLVGLGTIYF
- | few | TRBJ2-3 | TRBV30 | TGTGCCTCCGTTTTTCCTCCAGATACGCAGTATTTT | CASVFPPDTQYF
- | - | TRBJ2-7 | TRBV6-5 | TGTGCCAGCAGTTCGACAGGTCCCACTTCATCTCTCTTC | CASSSTGPTSSLF
- | - | TRBJ2-3 | TRBV15 | TGTGCCACCAGATCGTCCAGGGTCACAGATACGCAGTATTTT | CATRSSRVTDTQYF
TRBD1 | - | TRBJ2-1 | TRBV14 | TGTGCCAGCAGCGGGACAGCAGTCAATGAGCAGTTCTTC | CASSGTAVNEQFF
TRBD2 | - | TRBJ2-5 | TRBV7-9 | TGTGCCAGCAGCGTAGCGGGCGGGGAGACCCAGTACTTC | CASSVAGGETQYF
TRBD1 | - | TRBJ2-7 | TRBV7-9 | TGTGCCAGCAGCTTATCAGGGACAGGGGGCTACGAGCAGTACTTC | CASSLSGTGGYEQYF
TRBD1 | - | TRBJ2-6 | TRBV6-1 | TGTGCCAGCAGTGGGCCGACAGGGACCGGGGCCAACGTCCTGACTTTC | CASSGPTGTGANVLTF
- | - | TRBJ1-5 | TRBV4-3 | TGCGCCAGCAGCCAAGACTGGGGCTATAGCAATCAGCCCCAGCATTTT | CASSQDWGYSNQPQHF
TRBD1 | - | TRBJ2-2 | TRBV19 | TGTGCCAGTAGTAGAGCACCCATGGGACAGAGAACCGTCGGGGAGCTGTTTTTT | CASSRAPMGQRTVGELFF
TRBD2 | once | TRBJ2-1 | TRBV11-3 | TGTGCCAGCAGTTTAGCGGGAGGGCCGGGGAATGAGCAGTTCTTC | CASSLAGGPGNEQFF
- | - | TRBJ2-1 | TRBV18 | TGTGCCAGCTCACCACTAACTCTAGTCTACAATGAGCAGTTCTTC | CASSPLTLVYNEQFF
- | - | TRBJ2-5 | TRBV5-4 | TGTGCCAGCAGCTCGGGGGACAGCCAAGAGACCCAGTACTTC | CASSSGDSQETQYF
TRBD1 | - | TRBJ1-2 | TRBV4-3 | TGCGCCAGCAGCCCCTCGACAGGGGAAAACTATGGCTACACCTTC | CASSPSTGENYGYTF
- | - | TRBJ2-3 | TRBV7-9 | TGTGCCAGCAGCCCGGAGGACTTTTATACGCAGTATTTT | CASSPEDFYTQYF